Listed below are T cell receptor beta chains from one sample, sequenced in a study of blood T cell repertoires in COVID-19. Here immunoSEQ multiplex PCR was the method, and the copy in TCRdb shows in-frame clones only, minus some. The repertoire holds roughly 170,000 clones, with about 85% as singletons. Sequenced: peripheral blood. Receptor source: a woman between 45 and 65 years old with COVID-19, enrolled during active disease. The CDR3 runs from the conserved cysteine through the conserved F or W. D genes are given only for firm matches. Size tells how often a clone was seen (once, few, many) or the class of an expanded clone, and some rows leave it out.

>-|TRBJ1-1|TRBD1|TRBV6-6
CASSYPLDRGNTEAFF
TGTGCCAGCAGTTACCCTTTGGACAGGGGGAACACTGAAGCTTTCTTT
>-|TRBJ1-5|TRBD1|TRBV9
CASSVATGQGPGSNQPQHF
TGTGCCAGCAGCGTAGCTACAGGACAGGGGCCAGGGAGCAATCAGCCCCAGCATTTT
>-|TRBJ2-2|TRBD2|TRBV7-3
CASSAHAGGNTGELFF
TGTGCCAGCAGCGCCCACGCGGGGGGGAACACCGGGGAGCTGTTTTTT
>-|TRBJ2-5|TRBD2|TRBV4-2
CASSQAGTSGGAETQYF
TGTGCCAGCAGCCAAGCCGGGACTAGCGGGGGGGCTGAGACCCAGTACTTC
>-|TRBJ2-5|TRBD2|TRBV7-2
CASSFSGGAETQYF
TGTGCCAGCAGCTTTAGCGGGGGGGCAGAGACCCAGTACTTC
>once|TRBJ2-7|-|TRBV6-2/TRBV6-3
CASSYGRTLERAYEQYF
TGTGCCAGCAGTTACGGTAGGACCTTAGAGAGGGCCTACGAGCAGTACTTC
>-|TRBJ2-7|-|TRBV4-2
CASSQELVPPGVEQYF
TGTGCCAGCAGCCAAGAACTCGTTCCTCCGGGAGTCGAGCAGTACTTC
>few|TRBJ1-6|TRBD1|TRBV28
CASSPAPGTGSSNSPLHF
TGTGCCAGCAGTCCAGCTCCCGGGACAGGGTCCTCTAATTCACCCCTCCACTTT
>-|TRBJ1-6|TRBD1|TRBV27
CASSLGTGLNSPLHF
TGTGCCAGCAGTTTAGGGACAGGTTTAAATTCACCCCTCCACTTT
>-|TRBJ2-3|-|TRBV6-1
CASSDGLSTDTQYF
TGTGCCAGCAGTGATGGCCTTAGCACAGATACGCAGTATTTT
>once|TRBJ1-4|TRBD1|TRBV19
CASSRDRGYNEKLFF
TGTGCCAGTAGTAGGGACAGGGGCTATAATGAAAAACTGTTTTTT
>once|TRBJ2-7|-|TRBV7-2
CASSPSREQYF
TGTGCCAGCAGCCCTAGTCGGGAGCAGTACTTC
>-|TRBJ1-2|TRBD1|TRBV28
CASSGGTGGNYGYTF
TGTGCCAGCAGTGGGGGGACAGGGGGGAACTATGGCTACACCTTC
>-|TRBJ1-2|-|TRBV30
CAWNGGRAYGYTF
TGTGCCTGGAACGGGGGACGGGCCTATGGCTACACCTTC
>-|TRBJ2-7|-|TRBV6-5
CASSYSGGRSYEQYF
TGTGCCAGCAGTTACTCAGGCGGGCGCTCCTACGAGCAGTACTTC
>-|TRBJ1-4|-|TRBV6-6
CASSPTGLFTNEKLFF
TGTGCCAGCAGTCCTACAGGGCTGTTTACTAATGAAAAACTGTTTTTT
>-|TRBJ1-2|-|TRBV10-1
CASSSGAGYGYTF
TGCGCCAGCAGTTCAGGGGCTGGATATGGCTACACCTTC
>-|TRBJ2-3|-|TRBV28
CASSWGGSTDTQYF
TGTGCCAGCAGTTGGGGGGGCTCCACAGATACGCAGTATTTT
>-|TRBJ2-2|TRBD2|TRBV10-3
CAITQTSGSGELFF
TGTGCCATCACTCAGACTAGCGGCAGCGGGGAGCTGTTTTTT
>-|TRBJ2-7|-|TRBV7-2
CASSLARSHSYEQYF
TGTGCCAGCAGCTTAGCGCGGAGCCACTCCTACGAGCAGTACTTC
>-|TRBJ2-3|TRBD2|TRBV7-3
CASSSGLAGGSDTQYF
TGTGCCAGCAGCTCGGGACTAGCGGGGGGTTCAGATACGCAGTATTTT
>-|TRBJ1-6|-|TRBV11-3
CASSYRVGGNNSPLHF
TGTGCCAGCAGCTACCGAGTGGGGGGGAATAATTCACCCCTCCACTTT
>-|TRBJ2-5|TRBD1|TRBV28
CASSSDRAQQETQYF
TGTGCCAGCAGTTCGGACAGGGCCCAGCAAGAGACCCAGTACTTC
>-|TRBJ1-2|-|TRBV5-1
CASSFAQGQNGYTF
TGCGCCAGCAGCTTTGCGCAGGGGCAAAATGGCTACACCTTC
>once|TRBJ1-2|-|TRBV27
CASSLSSRDTYGYTF
TGTGCCAGCAGTTTATCGAGCAGGGACACCTATGGCTACACCTTC
>-|TRBJ2-3|TRBD1|TRBV30
CAWRPGQSFSTDTQYF
TGTGCCTGGAGACCGGGACAGTCCTTTAGCACAGATACGCAGTATTTT
>-|TRBJ1-1|-|TRBV2
CASSERGTNTEAFF
TGTGCCAGCAGTGAACGCGGCACGAACACTGAAGCTTTCTTT
>-|TRBJ1-5|-|TRBV21-1
CASSNSGQGALGCNQPQHF
TGTGCCAGCAGCAATAGCGGACAGGGGGCGTTGGGTTGCAATCAGCCCCAGCATTTT
>-|TRBJ2-7|TRBD2|TRBV28
CASSLSGTNYEQYF
TGTGCCAGCAGTTTATCCGGGACTAACTACGAGCAGTACTTC
>-|TRBJ2-7|-|TRBV5-1
CASSPRAESPYEQYF
TGCGCCAGCAGCCCCCGAGCCGAATCCCCCTACGAGCAGTACTTC
>-|TRBJ2-7|TRBD1|TRBV3-1/TRBV3-2
CASSQRPDRGSYEQYF
TGTGCCAGCAGCCAAAGACCTGACAGGGGCTCCTACGAGCAGTACTTC
>once|TRBJ1-5|-|TRBV7-2
CASSTQPGGNQPQHF
TGTGCCAGCAGCACCCAGCCGGGGGGCAACCAGCCCCAGCATTTT